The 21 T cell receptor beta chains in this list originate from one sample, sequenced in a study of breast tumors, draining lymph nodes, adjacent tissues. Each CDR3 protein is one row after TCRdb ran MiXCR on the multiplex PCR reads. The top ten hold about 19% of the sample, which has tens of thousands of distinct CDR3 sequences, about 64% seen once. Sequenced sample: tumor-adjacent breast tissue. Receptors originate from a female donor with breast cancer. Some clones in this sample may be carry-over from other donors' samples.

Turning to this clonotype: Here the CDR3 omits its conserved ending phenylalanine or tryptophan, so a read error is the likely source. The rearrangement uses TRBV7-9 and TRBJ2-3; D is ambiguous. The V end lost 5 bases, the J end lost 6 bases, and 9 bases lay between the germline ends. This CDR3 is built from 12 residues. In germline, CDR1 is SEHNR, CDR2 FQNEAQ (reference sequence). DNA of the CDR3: TGTGCCAGCAGCGCAAACGGCGATACGCAGTATACC. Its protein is CASSANGDTQYT.

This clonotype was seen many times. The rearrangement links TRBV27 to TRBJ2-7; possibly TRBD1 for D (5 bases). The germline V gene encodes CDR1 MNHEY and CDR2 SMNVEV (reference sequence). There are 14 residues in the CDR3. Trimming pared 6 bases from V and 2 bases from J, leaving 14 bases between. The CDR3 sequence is CASSPGRATYEQYF. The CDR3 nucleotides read TGTGCCAGCAGCCCAGGCAGGGCTACCTACGAGCAGTACTTC.

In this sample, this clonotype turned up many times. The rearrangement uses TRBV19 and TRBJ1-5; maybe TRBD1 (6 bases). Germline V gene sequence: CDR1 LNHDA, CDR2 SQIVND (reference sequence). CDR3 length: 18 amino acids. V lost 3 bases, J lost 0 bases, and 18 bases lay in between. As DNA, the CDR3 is TGTGCCAGTAGTATGGACAGAATTACCCTGTATAGCAATCAGCCCCAGCATTTT. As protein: CASSMDRITLYSNQPQHF.

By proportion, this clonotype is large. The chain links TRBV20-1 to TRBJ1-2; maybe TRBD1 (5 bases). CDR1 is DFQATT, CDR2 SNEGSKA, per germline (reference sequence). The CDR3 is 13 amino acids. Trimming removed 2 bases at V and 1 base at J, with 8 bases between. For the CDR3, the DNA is TGCAGTGCTAGACTAGGGGATAACTATGGCTACACCTTC. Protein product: CSARLGDNYGYTF.

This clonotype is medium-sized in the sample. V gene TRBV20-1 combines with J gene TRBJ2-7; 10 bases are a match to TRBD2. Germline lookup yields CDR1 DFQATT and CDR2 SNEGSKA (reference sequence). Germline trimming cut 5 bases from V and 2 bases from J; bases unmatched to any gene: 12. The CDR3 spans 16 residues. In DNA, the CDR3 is TGCAGTGCTGTCGGTACTAGCGGGAAAATGGCCTACGAGCAGTACTTC. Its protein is CSAVGTSGKMAYEQYF.

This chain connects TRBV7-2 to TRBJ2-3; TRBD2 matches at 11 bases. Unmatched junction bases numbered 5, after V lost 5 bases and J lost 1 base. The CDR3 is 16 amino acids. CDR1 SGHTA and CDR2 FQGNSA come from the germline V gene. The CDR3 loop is CASSRTSGSGTDTQYF. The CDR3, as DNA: TGTGCCAGCAGCCGTACTAGCGGGAGTGGCACAGATACGCAGTATTTT.

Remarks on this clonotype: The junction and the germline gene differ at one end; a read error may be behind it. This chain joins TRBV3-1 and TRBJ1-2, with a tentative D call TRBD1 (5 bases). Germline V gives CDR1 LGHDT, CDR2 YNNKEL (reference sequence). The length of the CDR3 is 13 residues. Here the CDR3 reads CASNQGGVLGYTF. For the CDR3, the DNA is TGCGCCAGCAACCAGGGAGGGGTCCTTGGCTACACCTTC.

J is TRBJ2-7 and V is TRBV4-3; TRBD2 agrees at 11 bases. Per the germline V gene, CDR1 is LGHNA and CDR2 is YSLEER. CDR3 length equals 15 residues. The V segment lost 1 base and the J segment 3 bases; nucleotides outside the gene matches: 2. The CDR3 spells CASSQAGLAGYEQYF. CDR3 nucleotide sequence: TGCGCCAGCAGCCAAGCAGGACTAGCGGGCTACGAGCAGTACTTC.

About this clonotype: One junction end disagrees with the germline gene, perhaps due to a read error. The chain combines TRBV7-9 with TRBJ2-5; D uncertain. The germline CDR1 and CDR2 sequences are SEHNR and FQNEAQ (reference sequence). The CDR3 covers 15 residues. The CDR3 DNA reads TGTGCCAGCAGTTACATAGCTGGAAGGTCAGAGACCCACTACTTC. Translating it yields CASSYIAGRSETHYF.

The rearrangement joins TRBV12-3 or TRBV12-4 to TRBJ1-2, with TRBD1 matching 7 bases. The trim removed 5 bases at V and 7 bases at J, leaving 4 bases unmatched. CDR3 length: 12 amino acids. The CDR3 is CASSRQGFGYTF. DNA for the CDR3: TGTGCCAGCAGTCGACAGGGTTTTGGCTACACCTTC.

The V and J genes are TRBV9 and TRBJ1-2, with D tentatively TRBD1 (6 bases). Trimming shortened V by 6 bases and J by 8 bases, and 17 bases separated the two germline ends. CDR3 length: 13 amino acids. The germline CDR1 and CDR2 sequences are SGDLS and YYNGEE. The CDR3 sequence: CASTKIGGYGYTF. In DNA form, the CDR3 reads TGTGCCAGCACCAAGATAGGGGGGTACGGCTACACCTTC.

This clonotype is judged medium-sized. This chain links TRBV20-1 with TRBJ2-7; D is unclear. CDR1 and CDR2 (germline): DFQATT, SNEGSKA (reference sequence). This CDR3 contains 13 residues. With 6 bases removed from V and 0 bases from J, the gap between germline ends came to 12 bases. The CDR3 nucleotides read TGCAGTGCCAATCCCGACATCTCCTACGAGCAGTACTTC. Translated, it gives CSANPDISYEQYF.

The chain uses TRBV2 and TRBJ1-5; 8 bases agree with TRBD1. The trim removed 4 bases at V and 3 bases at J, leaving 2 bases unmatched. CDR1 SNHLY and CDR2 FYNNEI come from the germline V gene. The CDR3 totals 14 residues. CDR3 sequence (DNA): TGTGCCAGCAGTGGACAGGGGAACAATCAGCCCCAGCATTTT. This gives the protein CASSGQGNNQPQHF.

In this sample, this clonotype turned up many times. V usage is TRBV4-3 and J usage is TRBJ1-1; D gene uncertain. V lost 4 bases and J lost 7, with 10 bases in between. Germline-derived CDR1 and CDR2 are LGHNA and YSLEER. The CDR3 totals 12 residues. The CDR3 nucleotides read TGCGCCAGCAGCCGCGAACGCGGTGAAGCTTTCTTT. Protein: CASSRERGEAFF.

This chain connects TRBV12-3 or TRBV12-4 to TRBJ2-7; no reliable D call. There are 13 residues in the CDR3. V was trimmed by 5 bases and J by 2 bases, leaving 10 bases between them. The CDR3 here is CASSLDGTYEQYF. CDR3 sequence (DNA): TGTGCCAGCAGTCTCGACGGAACCTACGAGCAGTACTTC.

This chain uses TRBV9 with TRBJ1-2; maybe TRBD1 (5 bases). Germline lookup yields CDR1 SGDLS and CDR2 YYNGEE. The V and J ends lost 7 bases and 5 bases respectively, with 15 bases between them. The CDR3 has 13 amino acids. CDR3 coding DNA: TGTGCCAGCCAGACAGAGCGAGGTTATGGCTACACCTTC. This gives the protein CASQTERGYGYTF.

The CDR3 bases are TGTGCCAGCAGCTACAACGCGGACCTCCTCGGGGGGACCCAGTACTTC. It specifies CASSYNADLLGGTQYF. The chain combines TRBV7-9 with TRBJ2-5; maybe TRBD2 (6 bases). The CDR3 runs 16 residues. V lost 4 bases and J 7 bases, leaving 22 bases between the germline ends. Germline CDR1 reads SEHNR; CDR2 reads FQNEAQ (reference sequence). Full variable domain (outside the CDR3, taken from reference TRBV7-9 and TRBJ2-5): DTGVSQNPRHKITKRGQNVTFRCDPISEHNRLYWYRQTLGQGPEFLTYFQNEAQLEKSRLLSDRFSAERPKGSFSTLEIQRTEQGDSAMYLCASSYNADLLGGTQYFGPGTRLLVL.

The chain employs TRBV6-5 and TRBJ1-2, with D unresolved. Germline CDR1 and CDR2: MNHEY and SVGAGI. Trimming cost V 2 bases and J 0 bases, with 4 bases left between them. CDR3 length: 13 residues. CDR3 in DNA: TGTGCCAGCAGTTACAGAGCTAACTATGGCTACACCTTC. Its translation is CASSYRANYGYTF.

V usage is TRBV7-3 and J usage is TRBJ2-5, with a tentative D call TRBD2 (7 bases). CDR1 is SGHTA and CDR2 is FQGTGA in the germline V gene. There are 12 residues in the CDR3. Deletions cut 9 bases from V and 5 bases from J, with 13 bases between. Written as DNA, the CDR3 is TGTGCCAGAGGGGGGGGGGGTGAGACCCAGTACTTC. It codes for CARGGGGETQYF.

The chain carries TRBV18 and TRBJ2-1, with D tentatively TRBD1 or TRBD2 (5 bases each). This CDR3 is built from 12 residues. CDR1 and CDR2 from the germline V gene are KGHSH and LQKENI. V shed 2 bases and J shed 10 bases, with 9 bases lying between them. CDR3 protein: CASSPSRDEQFF. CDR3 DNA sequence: TGTGCCAGCTCACCAAGTAGGGACGAGCAGTTCTTC.

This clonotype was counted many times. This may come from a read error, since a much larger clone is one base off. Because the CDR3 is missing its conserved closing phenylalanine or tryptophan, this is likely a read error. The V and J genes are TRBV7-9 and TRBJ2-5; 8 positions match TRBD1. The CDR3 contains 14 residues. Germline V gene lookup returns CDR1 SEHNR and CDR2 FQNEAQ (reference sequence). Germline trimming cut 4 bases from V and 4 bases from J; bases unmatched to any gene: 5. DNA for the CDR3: TGTGCCAGCAGCTCCGGAACAGGGGGAGAGACCCAGTACCTC. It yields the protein CASSSGTGGETQYL.